The clone carrying this TCR beta chain showed up just a few times. The sample has other DNA sequences that encode this CDR3 too. These data are taken from a study of blood T cell repertoires in COVID-19. Study summary: The origin of the acute and convalescent COVID-19 samples was the United States, Italy and Spain.

Recruitment covered about 25 US areas and drew participants whose ages spanned about 18 to 100 years. The study assigned cohorts using participant-reported clinical history. Original data processing: Estimated nucleated cell counts came from reference gene primer amplification. Some clones are missing from TCRdb's copy, which holds only in-frame ones; the method was immunoSEQ multiplex PCR. V, J and clone size are those of that table, while D and trimming were read from the DNA. The data contain about 480,000 clones, approximately 90% of them seen just once; the ten biggest clones take up under 2.5%. V shed 3 bases and J shed 0 bases, with 3 bases lying between them. This CDR3 is built from 13 residues.

This TCR was recovered from a woman between 18 and 29 years old with acute COVID-19. The chain joins TRBV12-3 or TRBV12-4 to TRBJ1-5, with unresolved D. Sequenced input: PBMCs or T cells enriched from blood (not recorded which). CDR3 DNA: TGTGCCAGCAGTTTCAATAGCAATCAGCCCCAGCATTTT. This sequence encodes CASSFNSNQPQHF.